A single sample is the source of the 9 T cell receptor beta chains below, sequenced in a study of T cells in localized non-small cell lung cancer. Assay used: immunoSEQ multiplex PCR; TCRdb lists only in-frame clones, some missing. The sample shows about 33,000 clones, about nine tenths of them seen only once. The source material was PBMCs, sampled before any cancer treatment. Source of these receptors: a man aged 40 to 69 with stage II lung adenocarcinoma.

This clone was detected once. J is TRBJ2-3 and V is TRBV2; unclear D gene. Germline CDR1 reads SNHLY; CDR2 reads FYNNEI. The CDR3 runs 11 residues. Trimming shortened V by 3 bases and J by 5 bases, and 3 bases separated the two germline ends. CDR3 amino acids: CASSDVDTQYF. In DNA, the CDR3 is TGTGCCAGCAGTGACGTAGATACGCAGTATTTT.

This chain uses TRBV27 with TRBJ2-7; possible D gene TRBD1, 5 bases. Germline V gives CDR1 MNHEY, CDR2 SMNVEV (reference sequence). This CDR3 is built from 14 residues. V lost 5 bases to trimming and J lost 7 bases, with 18 bases between them. CDR3 DNA sequence: TGTGCCAGCAGTCCCCTCGTGGGGCCCCAGGAGCAGTACTTC. Protein sequence: CASSPLVGPQEQYF.

This chain uses TRBV5-1 with TRBJ2-3; possibly TRBD1 for D (6 bases). The V end was cut by 4 bases, the J end by 10 bases, with 25 bases between. The germline gives CDR1 SGHRS, CDR2 YFSETQ. The CDR3 has 16 residues. The CDR3 bases are TGCGCCAGCAGCGCACAGGGACCCGCTTCAATCCGGGCGCAGTATTTT. This encodes CASSAQGPASIRAQYF.

The chain carries TRBV2 and TRBJ2-5; D not certain. The V gene's germline CDR1 is SNHLY and CDR2 FYNNEI. Trimming left V 9 bases short and J 0 bases short, with 5 bases between. This CDR3 has 11 residues. This CDR3 reads CASQNQETQYF. The CDR3 region has the DNA TGTGCCAGTCAGAACCAAGAGACCCAGTACTTC.

The chain recombines TRBV5-1 with TRBJ2-3; no clear D. Germline V lookup: CDR1 SGHRS, CDR2 YFSETQ. The V gene lost 5 bases and the J gene lost 1 base, with 8 bases spanning the gap. This CDR3 spans 13 amino acids. The CDR3 nucleotides read TGCGCCAGCAGGGCCGAGGGCACAGATACGCAGTATTTT. Protein: CASRAEGTDTQYF.

V usage is TRBV5-1 and J usage is TRBJ2-5, with D tentatively TRBD1 or TRBD2 (5 bases each). The germline gives CDR1 SGHRS, CDR2 YFSETQ. The V end lost 4 bases, the J end lost 0 bases, and 10 bases lay between the germline ends. CDR3 length: 14 amino acids. The CDR3, as DNA: TGCGCCAGCAGCATACAGGACTACCAAGAGACCCAGTACTTC. The encoded protein is CASSIQDYQETQYF.

The chain employs TRBV5-4 and TRBJ2-7, with 7 positions matching TRBD1. The CDR3 is 13 residues long. Germline CDR1 reads SGHNT; CDR2 reads YYREEE (reference sequence). After removal of 6 bases from V and 5 bases from J, the junction contained 8 bases not matched to a gene. DNA for the CDR3: TGTGCCAGCAAAACCGGGACAGAGGACGAGCAGTACTTC. Amino acid sequence: CASKTGTEDEQYF.

The chain has TRBV2 and TRBJ2-1; 7 bases fit TRBD2. The CDR3 is made up of 13 amino acids. CDR1 and CDR2 (germline): SNHLY, FYNNEI. Trimming took 5 bases from V and 4 from J; bases not matched to a gene: 2. The DNA of the CDR3 is TGTGCCAGCAGTCTAGCGGTTTACAATGAGCAGTTCTTC. Its protein is CASSLAVYNEQFF.

This clone is categorized as medium-sized. This chain joins TRBV28 and TRBJ2-7; 9 positions agree with TRBD1. CDR3 length equals 15 residues. Germline V gives CDR1 MDHEN, CDR2 SYDVKM. J lost 7 bases, V lost 6 bases, and 13 bases had no gene match. The CDR3 is CASSPLGTGIQEQYF. The CDR3 region has the DNA TGTGCCAGCAGCCCCCTTGGGACAGGGATTCAAGAGCAGTACTTC.